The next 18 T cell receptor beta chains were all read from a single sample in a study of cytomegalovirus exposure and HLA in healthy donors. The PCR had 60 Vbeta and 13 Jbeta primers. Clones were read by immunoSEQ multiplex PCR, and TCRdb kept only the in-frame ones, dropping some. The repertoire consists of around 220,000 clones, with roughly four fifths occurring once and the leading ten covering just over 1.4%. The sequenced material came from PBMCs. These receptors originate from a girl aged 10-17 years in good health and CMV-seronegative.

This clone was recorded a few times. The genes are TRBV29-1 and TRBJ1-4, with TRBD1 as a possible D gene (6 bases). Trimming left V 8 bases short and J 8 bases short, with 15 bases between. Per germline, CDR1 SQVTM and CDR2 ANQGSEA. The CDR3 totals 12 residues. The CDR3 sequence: CSLREGEEKLFF. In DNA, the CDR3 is TGCAGCCTCCGGGAGGGGGAAGAAAAACTGTTTTTT.

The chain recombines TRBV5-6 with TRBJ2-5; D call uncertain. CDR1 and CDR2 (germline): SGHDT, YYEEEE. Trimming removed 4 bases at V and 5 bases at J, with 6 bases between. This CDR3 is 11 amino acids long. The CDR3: CASSPRETQYF. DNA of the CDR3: TGTGCCAGCAGCCCCCGTGAGACCCAGTACTTC.

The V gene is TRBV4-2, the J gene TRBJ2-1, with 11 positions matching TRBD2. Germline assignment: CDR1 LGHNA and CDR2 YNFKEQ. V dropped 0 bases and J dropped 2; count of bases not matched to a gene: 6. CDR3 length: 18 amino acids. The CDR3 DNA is TGTGCCAGCAGCCAAGATAGCCGACTAGCGGGGACCTACAATGAGCAGTTCTTC. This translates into CASSQDSRLAGTYNEQFF.

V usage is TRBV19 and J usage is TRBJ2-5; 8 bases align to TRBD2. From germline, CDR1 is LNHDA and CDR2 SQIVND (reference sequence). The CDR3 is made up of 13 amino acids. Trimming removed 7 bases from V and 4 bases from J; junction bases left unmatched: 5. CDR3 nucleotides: TGTGCCAGTACCGCGGGGGGTTTAGAGACCCAGTACTTC. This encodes CASTAGGLETQYF.

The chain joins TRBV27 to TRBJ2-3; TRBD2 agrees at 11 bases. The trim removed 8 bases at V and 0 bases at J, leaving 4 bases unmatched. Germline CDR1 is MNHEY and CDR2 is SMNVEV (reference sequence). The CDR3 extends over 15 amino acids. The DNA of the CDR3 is TGTGCCAGCTCGGGACTAGCGGCTAGCACAGATACGCAGTATTTT. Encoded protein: CASSGLAASTDTQYF.

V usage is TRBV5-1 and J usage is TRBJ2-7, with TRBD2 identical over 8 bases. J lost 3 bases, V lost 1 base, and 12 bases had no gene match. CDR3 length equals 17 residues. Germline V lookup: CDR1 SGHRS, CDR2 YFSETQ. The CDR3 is CASSLMGQGLVHYEQYF. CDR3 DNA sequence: TGCGCCAGCAGCTTGATGGGCCAGGGACTAGTTCACTACGAGCAGTACTTC.

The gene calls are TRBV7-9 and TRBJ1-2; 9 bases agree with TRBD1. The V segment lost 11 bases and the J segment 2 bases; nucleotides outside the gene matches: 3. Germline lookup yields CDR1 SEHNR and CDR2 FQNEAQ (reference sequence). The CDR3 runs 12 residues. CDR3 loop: CALGQGNYGYTF. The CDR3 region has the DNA TGTGCCCTCGGACAGGGGAACTATGGCTACACCTTC.

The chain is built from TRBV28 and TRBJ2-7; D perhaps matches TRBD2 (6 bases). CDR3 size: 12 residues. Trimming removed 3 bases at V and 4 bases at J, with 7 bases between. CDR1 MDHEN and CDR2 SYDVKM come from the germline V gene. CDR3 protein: CASSLEGYEQYF. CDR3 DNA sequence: TGTGCCAGCAGTTTGGAGGGTTACGAGCAGTACTTC.

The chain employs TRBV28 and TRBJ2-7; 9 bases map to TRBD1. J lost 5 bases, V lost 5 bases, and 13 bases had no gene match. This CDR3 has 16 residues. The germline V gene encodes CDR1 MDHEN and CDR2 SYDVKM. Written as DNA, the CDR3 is TGTGCCAGCAGTCGGGCGGTAGGGACAGGGTATCACGAGCAGTACTTC. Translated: CASSRAVGTGYHEQYF. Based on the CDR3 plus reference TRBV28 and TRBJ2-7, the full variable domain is DVKVTQSSRYLVKRTGEKVFLECVQDMDHENMFWYRQDPGLGLRLIYFSYDVKMKEKGDIPEGYSVSREKKERFSLILESASTNQTSMYLCASSRAVGTGYHEQYFGPGTRLTVT.

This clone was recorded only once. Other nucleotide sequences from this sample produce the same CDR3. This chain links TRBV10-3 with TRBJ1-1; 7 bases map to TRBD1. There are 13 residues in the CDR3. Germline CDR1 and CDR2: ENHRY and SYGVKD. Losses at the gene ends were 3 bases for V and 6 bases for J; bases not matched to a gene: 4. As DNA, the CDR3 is TGTGCCATCAGTGAAGGGGGCATCGCTGAAGCTTTCTTT. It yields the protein CAISEGGIAEAFF.

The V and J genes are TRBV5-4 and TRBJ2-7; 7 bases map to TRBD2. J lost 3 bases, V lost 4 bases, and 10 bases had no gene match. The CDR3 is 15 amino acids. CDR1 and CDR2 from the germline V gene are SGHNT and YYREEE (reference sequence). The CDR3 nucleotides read TGTGCCAGCAGCCCGGCGAGCGGGACCCACTACGAGCAGTACTTC. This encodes CASSPASGTHYEQYF.

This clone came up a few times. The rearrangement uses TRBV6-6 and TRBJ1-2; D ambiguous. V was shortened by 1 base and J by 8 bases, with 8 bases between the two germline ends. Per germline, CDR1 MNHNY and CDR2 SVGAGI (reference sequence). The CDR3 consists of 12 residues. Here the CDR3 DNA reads TGTGCCAGCAGTTACTTACGAGGGGGCTACACCTTC. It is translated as CASSYLRGGYTF.

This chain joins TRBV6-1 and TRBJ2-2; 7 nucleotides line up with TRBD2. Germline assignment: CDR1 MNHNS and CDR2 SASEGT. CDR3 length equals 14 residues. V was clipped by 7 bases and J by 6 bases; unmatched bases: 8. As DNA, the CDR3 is TGTGCCAGCACTGGGGGAGGGATCGCCGGGGAGCTGTTTTTT. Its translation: CASTGGGIAGELFF.

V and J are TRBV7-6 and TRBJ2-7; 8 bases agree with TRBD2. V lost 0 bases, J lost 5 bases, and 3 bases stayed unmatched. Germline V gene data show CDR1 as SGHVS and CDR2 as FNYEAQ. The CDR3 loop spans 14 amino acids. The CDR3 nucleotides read TGTGCCAGCAGCTTAGCTAGCGGGGCCGACGAGCAGTACTTC. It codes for CASSLASGADEQYF.

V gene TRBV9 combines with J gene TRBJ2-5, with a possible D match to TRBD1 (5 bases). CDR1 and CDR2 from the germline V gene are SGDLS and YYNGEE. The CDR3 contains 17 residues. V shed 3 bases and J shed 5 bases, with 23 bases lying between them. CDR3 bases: TGTGCCAGCAGCGGCGGCAGGGTCACCGATATTAGGGAGACCCAGTACTTC. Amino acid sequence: CASSGGRVTDIRETQYF.

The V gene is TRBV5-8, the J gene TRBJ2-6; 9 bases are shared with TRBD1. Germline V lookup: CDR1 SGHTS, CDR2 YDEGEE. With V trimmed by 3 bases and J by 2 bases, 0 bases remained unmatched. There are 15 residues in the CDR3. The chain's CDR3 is CASSWDRAGANVLTF. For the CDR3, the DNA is TGTGCCAGCAGCTGGGACAGGGCTGGGGCCAACGTCCTGACTTTC.

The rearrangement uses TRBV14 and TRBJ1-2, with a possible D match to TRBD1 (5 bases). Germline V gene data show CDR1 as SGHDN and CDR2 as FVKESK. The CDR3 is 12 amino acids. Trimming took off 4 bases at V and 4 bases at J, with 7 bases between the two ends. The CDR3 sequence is CASSLGRYGYTF. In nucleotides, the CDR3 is TGTGCCAGCAGCCTGGGGCGCTATGGCTACACCTTC.

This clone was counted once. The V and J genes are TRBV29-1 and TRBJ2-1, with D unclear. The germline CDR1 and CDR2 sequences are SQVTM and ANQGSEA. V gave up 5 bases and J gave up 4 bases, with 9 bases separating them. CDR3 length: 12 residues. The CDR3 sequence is CSVLPFYNEQFF. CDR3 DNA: TGCAGCGTTCTCCCCTTTTACAATGAGCAGTTCTTC.